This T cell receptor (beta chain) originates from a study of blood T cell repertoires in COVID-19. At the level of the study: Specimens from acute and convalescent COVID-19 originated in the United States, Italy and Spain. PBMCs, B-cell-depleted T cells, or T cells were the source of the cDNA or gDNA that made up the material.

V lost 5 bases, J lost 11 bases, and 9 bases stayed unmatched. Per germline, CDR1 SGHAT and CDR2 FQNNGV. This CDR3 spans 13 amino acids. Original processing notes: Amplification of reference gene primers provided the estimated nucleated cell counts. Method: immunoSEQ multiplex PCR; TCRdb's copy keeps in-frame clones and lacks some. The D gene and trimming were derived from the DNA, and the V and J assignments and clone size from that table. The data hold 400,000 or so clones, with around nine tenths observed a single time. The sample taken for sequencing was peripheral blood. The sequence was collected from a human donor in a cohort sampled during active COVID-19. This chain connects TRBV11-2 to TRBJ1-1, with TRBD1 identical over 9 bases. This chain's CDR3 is CASSVDRGSGAFF. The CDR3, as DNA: TGTGCCAGCAGCGTCGACAGGGGGTCAGGGGCTTTCTTT.